One and the same sample provided the 28 T cell receptor beta chains below, sequenced in a study of human T cells and chemical hapten exposure. Indicated time point: patch test 2, 6 weeks after DPC sensitization. Treatment here: therapeutic diphenylcyclopropenone sensitization with weekly scalp DPC. Using its own MiXCR run on the RACE reads, TCRdb lists one record per CDR3 protein. The sample contains hundreds of thousands of distinct CDR3 sequences, just under 6.5% of which appear only once. This sample comprised whole blood, obtained in connection with sensitization to the hapten diphenylcyclopropenone (DPC). The receptors stem from a woman younger than 35 with alopecia areata. Some clones in this sample may be carry-over from other donors' samples.

The chain uses TRBV20-1 and TRBJ2-3; 14 bases are a match to TRBD2. Germline V gives CDR1 DFQATT, CDR2 SNEGSKA (reference sequence). V dropped 1 base and J dropped 10; count of bases not matched to a gene: 10. The CDR3 is made up of 16 amino acids. CDR3 sequence reads: CSARAETSGGESPQYF. The CDR3 bases are TGCAGTGCTAGAGCGGAGACTAGCGGGGGGGAGTCACCGCAGTATTTT.

This clonotype was recorded many times. The chain carries TRBV7-2 and TRBJ1-2; the D gene is possibly TRBD1 (5 bases). The germline V gene encodes CDR1 SGHTA and CDR2 FQGNSA. The length of the CDR3 is 14 residues. V gave up 0 bases and J gave up 6 bases, with 11 bases separating them. The CDR3 DNA reads as TGTGCCAGCAGCTTAGCCCTAGGACACGATGGCTACACCTTC. Translating gives CASSLALGHDGYTF.

This clonotype has ten or more counts. V gene TRBV7-9 combines with J gene TRBJ1-4; weak D call: TRBD1 (5 bases). CDR3 length: 19 amino acids. V lost 4 bases and J 3 bases, leaving 24 bases between the germline ends. Per the germline V gene, CDR1 is SEHNR and CDR2 is FQNEAQ (reference sequence). CDR3 in DNA: TGTGCCAGCAGCTATAAACATAAGACTCGCCCGGGGGCTAATGAAAAACTGTTTTTT. Its protein is CASSYKHKTRPGANEKLFF.

This rearrangement joins TRBV4-1 to TRBJ1-2; unclear D gene. The CDR3 length is 16 residues. Germline loops: CDR1 MGHRA, CDR2 YSYEKL. Trimming took off 1 base at V and 4 bases at J, with 16 bases between the two ends. The CDR3: CASSQVLVSTGYGYTF. CDR3 bases: TGCGCCAGCAGCCAAGTTCTAGTTTCCACCGGCTATGGCTACACCTTC.

This clonotype has ten or more counts. The chain recombines TRBV3-1 with TRBJ1-5; no clear D gene. Germline V gene data show CDR1 as LGHDT and CDR2 as YNNKEL (reference sequence). CDR3 length: 15 amino acids. Trimming cost V 4 bases and J 1 base, with 11 bases left between them. The CDR3 is CASSLGPLSNQPQHF. CDR3 nucleotides: TGTGCCAGCAGCCTTGGGCCCCTAAGCAATCAGCCCCAGCATTTT.

CDR3 sequence reads: CASSLGQAQTGELFF. The CDR3 coding sequence is TGTGCCAGCAGCTTGGGACAGGCTCAAACCGGGGAGCTGTTTTTT. The chain recombines TRBV5-6 with TRBJ2-2; tentative D call: TRBD1 (6 bases). Germline V lookup: CDR1 SGHDT, CDR2 YYEEEE. Trimming removed 0 bases at V and 5 bases at J, with 11 bases between. The CDR3 is made up of 15 amino acids.

This clonotype showed up many times. The chain uses TRBV7-9 and TRBJ2-1; possibly TRBD2 for D (5 bases). Germline assignment: CDR1 SEHNR and CDR2 FQNEAQ (reference sequence). The V end was cut by 5 bases, the J end by 1 base, with 6 bases between. The CDR3 totals 13 residues. This CDR3 is CASSGGSYNEQFF. Here the CDR3 DNA reads TGTGCCAGCAGCGGCGGGTCCTACAATGAGCAGTTCTTC.

The chain recombines TRBV29-1 with TRBJ2-2; the match to TRBD1 covers 10 bases. V shed 6 bases, J shed 1 base, and the junction held 5 bases outside the gene matches. The CDR3 loop spans 15 amino acids. The V gene's germline CDR1 is SQVTM and CDR2 ANQGSEA. CDR3 coding DNA: TGCAGCGTGGCCGGACAGGGGGTGAACACCGGGGAGCTGTTTTTT. Encoded protein: CSVAGQGVNTGELFF.

In its sample, this clonotype was seen a few times. V is TRBV28 and J is TRBJ1-2; 11 bases match TRBD1. Germline V gene lookup returns CDR1 MDHEN and CDR2 SYDVKM. The CDR3 covers 16 residues. Unmatched junction bases numbered 7, after V lost 4 bases and J lost 3 bases. This chain's CDR3 is CASSSSGQGADYGYTF. DNA of the CDR3: TGTGCCAGCAGTTCGTCCGGACAGGGGGCGGACTATGGCTACACCTTC.

This clonotype was observed many times. The chain combines TRBV20-1 with TRBJ1-2, with D hard to call. Germline CDR1 reads DFQATT; CDR2 reads SNEGSKA (reference sequence). CDR3 length: 13 amino acids. Trimming took 3 bases from V and 2 from J, leaving 10 bases between them. The DNA for the CDR3 is TGCAGTGCTAGCCGCGACATGAACTATGGCTACACCTTC. Translated, it gives CSASRDMNYGYTF.

There are a few counts of this clonotype. The chain employs TRBV10-3 and TRBJ2-5; 11 positions agree with TRBD2. CDR3 length: 15 amino acids. V gave up 6 bases and J gave up 2 bases; unmatched junction bases: 5. CDR1 is ENHRY and CDR2 is SYGVKD in the germline V gene. The CDR3 DNA sequence: TGTGCCATCAGCCTGACTAGCGGGACGCAAGAGACCCAGTACTTC. It codes for CAISLTSGTQETQYF.

The genes are TRBV6-1 and TRBJ2-7, with D hard to call. CDR3 size: 14 residues. Trimming left V 2 bases short and J 0 bases short, with 8 bases between. The germline CDR1 and CDR2 sequences are MNHNS and SASEGT. The DNA of the CDR3 is TGTGCCAGCAGTGAAATCCCGAGCTCCTACGAGCAGTACTTC. Its protein product is CASSEIPSSYEQYF.

This clonotype appeared many times. The J gene is TRBJ2-1, the V gene TRBV24-1, with D maybe TRBD2 (7 bases). The CDR3 is made up of 15 amino acids. The V end lost 1 base, the J end lost 10 bases, and 16 bases lay between the germline ends. From germline, CDR1 is KGHDR and CDR2 SFDVKD. CDR3 DNA sequence: TGTGCCACCAGTGATTTTGGGGGGGGGCCCCAGGAGCAGTTCTTC. Translation: CATSDFGGGPQEQFF.

At least ten counts were recorded for this clonotype. V usage is TRBV6-6 and J usage is TRBJ2-1; possibly TRBD2 for D (6 bases). Trimming cost V 2 bases and J 4 bases, with 9 bases left between them. This CDR3 region has 14 residues. Germline V lookup: CDR1 MNHNY, CDR2 SVGAGI (reference sequence). The CDR3, as DNA: TGTGCCAGCAGTTACAGGGGAGGTTACAATGAGCAGTTCTTC. It encodes CASSYRGGYNEQFF.

The chain carries TRBV10-3 and TRBJ1-1, with 10 bases that match TRBD1. This CDR3 region has 15 residues. The germline CDR1 and CDR2 sequences are ENHRY and SYGVKD. Unmatched junction bases numbered 9, after V lost 7 bases and J lost 4 bases. The CDR3 protein is CAITNPGQGFTEAFF. The DNA for the CDR3 is TGTGCCATCACCAATCCGGGACAGGGGTTCACTGAAGCTTTCTTT.

Written as DNA, the CDR3 is TGTGCCAGCAGTTACTTATCAGATAGCAATCAGCCCCAGCATTTT. Residues: CASSYLSDSNQPQHF. V gene TRBV6-2 or TRBV6-3 combines with J gene TRBJ1-5; D is ambiguous. Trimming took 1 base from V and 0 from J, leaving 7 bases between them. The CDR3 runs 15 residues. Germline CDR1 and CDR2: MNHEY and SVGEGT.

This clonotype appeared a few times. The CDR3: CASSPNGGGRDTQYF. The DNA of the CDR3 is TGTGCCAGCAGCCCAAACGGGGGGGGCCGGGATACGCAGTATTTT. The V gene is TRBV7-2, the J gene TRBJ2-3, with 8 bases matching TRBD2. The CDR3 length is 15 residues. Germline values: CDR1 SGHTA, CDR2 FQGNSA. Losses at the gene ends were 5 bases for V and 6 bases for J; bases not matched to a gene: 10.

The chain couples TRBV29-1 to TRBJ2-1; D gene uncertain. Trimming left V 6 bases short and J 2 bases short, with 11 bases between. CDR1 SQVTM and CDR2 ANQGSEA come from the germline V gene. This CDR3 has 13 amino acids. CDR3 DNA sequence: TGCAGCGTAATCGCCACCGCCTACAATGAGCAGTTCTTC. Its translation: CSVIATAYNEQFF.

This clonotype has at least ten counts. V is TRBV29-1 and J is TRBJ2-1; D remains unclear. The ends were cut back, 7 bases at V and 6 bases at J, with 16 bases in the middle. The length of the CDR3 is 13 residues. Germline loops: CDR1 SQVTM, CDR2 ANQGSEA. CDR3 sequence: CSAIPPHPNEQFF. CDR3 sequence (DNA): TGCAGCGCCATCCCGCCCCACCCCAATGAGCAGTTCTTC.

This clonotype was recorded at least ten times. The rearrangement links TRBV7-2 to TRBJ1-5; TRBD1 might be the D (6 bases). Trimming removed 5 bases at V and 3 bases at J, with 8 bases between. The CDR3 runs 13 residues. Germline V gives CDR1 SGHTA, CDR2 FQGNSA. This CDR3 is CASSGQNNQPQHF. The CDR3 DNA follows: TGTGCCAGCAGCGGACAGAACAATCAGCCCCAGCATTTT.

This clonotype was observed a handful of times. V is TRBV12-3 or TRBV12-4 and J is TRBJ1-4; D might be TRBD1 (6 bases). Trimming took off 5 bases at V and 8 bases at J, with 27 bases between the two ends. The CDR3 is 18 residues long. As DNA, the CDR3 is TGTGCCAGCAGTCTCGGGACAAGGGCAGTCCTGGGGAGGGAAAAACTGTTTTTT. This gives the protein CASSLGTRAVLGREKLFF.

This clonotype was seen just once. The gene calls are TRBV7-9 and TRBJ1-5, with D possibly matching TRBD1 (5 bases). CDR1 SEHNR and CDR2 FQNEAQ come from the germline V gene (reference sequence). V was trimmed by 5 bases and J by 7 bases, leaving 15 bases between them. CDR3 length: 14 residues. The CDR3 DNA reads as TGTGCCAGCAGCCCCTCTGAAGGGGTGCAGCCCCAGCATTTT. It is translated as CASSPSEGVQPQHF.

This clonotype was recorded at least ten times. The chain links TRBV20-1 to TRBJ1-2; maybe TRBD1 (5 bases). The germline gives CDR1 DFQATT, CDR2 SNEGSKA (reference sequence). This CDR3 has 12 amino acids. The ends were cut back, 6 bases at V and 4 bases at J, with 12 bases in the middle. DNA for the CDR3: TGCAGTGCCCAGGGTCCGCTCTATGGCTACACCTTC. Translated, it gives CSAQGPLYGYTF.

This clonotype has only a few counts. The chain joins TRBV6-1 to TRBJ1-1; 7 bases align to TRBD1. The CDR3 has 15 residues. Germline values: CDR1 MNHNS, CDR2 SASEGT. After removal of 6 bases from V and 0 bases from J, the junction contained 7 bases not matched to a gene. The CDR3 sequence: CASRVRQGMNTEAFF. The CDR3 DNA reads TGTGCCAGCAGGGTTAGACAGGGAATGAACACTGAAGCTTTCTTT.

The chain links TRBV15 to TRBJ2-7; TRBD1 agrees at 11 bases. There are 15 residues in the CDR3. Germline CDR1 LNHNV, CDR2 YYDKDF (reference sequence). V lost 4 bases, J lost 5 bases, and 7 bases stayed unmatched. The CDR3, as DNA: TGTGCCACCAGCACCCGGACAGGGGGCGAGGACGAGCAGTACTTC. As protein: CATSTRTGGEDEQYF.

This clonotype has a count of ten or more. The rearrangement links TRBV9 to TRBJ1-1; D not resolved. Trimming pared 4 bases from V and 6 bases from J, leaving 13 bases between. The germline gives CDR1 SGDLS, CDR2 YYNGEE. The CDR3 loop spans 13 amino acids. The chain's CDR3 is CASSLSNSAEAFF. As DNA, the CDR3 is TGTGCCAGCAGCCTTTCCAACAGCGCTGAAGCTTTCTTT.

This clonotype has at least ten counts. This chain connects TRBV4-3 to TRBJ1-6; D is undetermined. Germline V gives CDR1 LGHNA, CDR2 YSLEER. Between the trimmed V and J ends, which lost 3 bases and 5 bases, there was a span of 20 bases. The CDR3 runs to 18 residues. The CDR3 loop reads CASSHIFGVSPHNSPLHF. The CDR3, as DNA: TGCGCCAGCAGCCACATTTTTGGGGTCTCACCCCATAATTCACCCCTCCACTTT.

The chain is built from TRBV18 and TRBJ2-7; the match to TRBD2 covers 9 bases. Germline loops: CDR1 KGHSH, CDR2 LQKENI. The CDR3 consists of 15 residues. Trimming took 2 bases from V and 3 from J; bases not matched to a gene: 5. DNA of the CDR3: TGTGCCAGCTCACCAGCGGGGGGGCCACTCTACGAGCAGTACTTC. Translated: CASSPAGGPLYEQYF.